This TCR beta chain is from a study of blood T cell repertoires in COVID-19. TCRdb's table, derived via immunoSEQ multiplex PCR, lists solely in-frame clones and lacks some. The table shows fewer than 350,000 clones, with approximately 86% occurring only once. V lost 1 base, J lost 3 bases, and 4 bases lay in between. Germline V lookup: CDR1 LNHDA, CDR2 SQIVND (reference sequence). This CDR3 spans 12 amino acids. This chain uses TRBV19 with TRBJ2-7; D is ambiguous. The material sequenced was PBMCs or T cells enriched from blood (not recorded which). This TCR was sampled from a woman aged 40-49 years with acute COVID-19. The CDR3 spells CASSIGSYEQYF. The CDR3 nucleotides are TGTGCCAGTAGTATAGGGAGCTACGAGCAGTACTTC.